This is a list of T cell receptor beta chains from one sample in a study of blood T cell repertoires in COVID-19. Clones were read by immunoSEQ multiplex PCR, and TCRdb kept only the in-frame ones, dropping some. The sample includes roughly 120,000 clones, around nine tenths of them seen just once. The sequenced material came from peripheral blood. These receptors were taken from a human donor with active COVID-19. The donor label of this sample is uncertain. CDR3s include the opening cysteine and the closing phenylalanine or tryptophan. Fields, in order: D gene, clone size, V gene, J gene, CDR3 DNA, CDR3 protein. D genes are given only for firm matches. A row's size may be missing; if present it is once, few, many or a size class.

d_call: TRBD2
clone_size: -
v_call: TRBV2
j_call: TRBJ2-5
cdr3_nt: TGTGCCAGCAGCGGGGAACTAGCGGCGGGGGAGACCCAGTACTTC
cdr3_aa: CASSGELAAGETQYF

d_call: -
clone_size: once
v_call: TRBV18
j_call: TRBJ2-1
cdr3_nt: TGTGCCAGCGGTACATACAATGAGCAGTTCTTC
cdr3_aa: CASGTYNEQFF

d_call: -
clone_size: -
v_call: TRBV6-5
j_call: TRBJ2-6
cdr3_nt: TGTGCCAGCAGTTCCGGCTCTGGGGCCAACGTCCTGACTTTC
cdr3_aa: CASSSGSGANVLTF

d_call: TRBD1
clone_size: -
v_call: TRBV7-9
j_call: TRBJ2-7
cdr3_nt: TGTGCCAGCAGCGGGCGGGACAGGCACTACGAGCAGTACTTC
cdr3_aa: CASSGRDRHYEQYF

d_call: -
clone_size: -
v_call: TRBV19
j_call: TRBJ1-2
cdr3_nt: TGTGCCAGTAAACGCGGAGGGATTTCTGGCTACACCTTC
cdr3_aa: CASKRGGISGYTF

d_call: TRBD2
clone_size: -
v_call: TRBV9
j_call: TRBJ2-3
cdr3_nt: TGTGCCAGCAGCCCCGGGACTAGCGGCACAGATACGCAGTATTTT
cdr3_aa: CASSPGTSGTDTQYF

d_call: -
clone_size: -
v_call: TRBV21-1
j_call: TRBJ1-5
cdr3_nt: TGTGCCACCAAGACCCGGGAGGGGTATCCTAGAGAGCCCCAGCATTTT
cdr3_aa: CATKTREGYPREPQHF

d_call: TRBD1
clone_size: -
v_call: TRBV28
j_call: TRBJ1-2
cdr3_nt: TGTGCCAGCGTTAACCCGGGACAGCTCTATGGCTACACCTTC
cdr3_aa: CASVNPGQLYGYTF

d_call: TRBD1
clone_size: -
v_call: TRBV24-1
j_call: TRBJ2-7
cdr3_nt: TGTGCCACCAGTGACAGGACAGGGGAGACCTACGAGCAGTACTTC
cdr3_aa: CATSDRTGETYEQYF

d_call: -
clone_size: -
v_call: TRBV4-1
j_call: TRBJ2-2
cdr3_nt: TGCGCCAGCAGCCAAGCGGCGGGGGCTACCGGGGAGCTGTTTTTT
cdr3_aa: CASSQAAGATGELFF

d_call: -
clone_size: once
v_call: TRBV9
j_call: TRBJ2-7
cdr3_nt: TGTGCCAGCAGCTCTAAAGTGGCGGACTACGAGCAGTACTTC
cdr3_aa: CASSSKVADYEQYF

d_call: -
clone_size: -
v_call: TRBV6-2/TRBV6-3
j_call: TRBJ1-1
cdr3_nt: TGTGCCAGCAGCCTAGGGACAGAAGCTTTCTTT
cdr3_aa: CASSLGTEAFF

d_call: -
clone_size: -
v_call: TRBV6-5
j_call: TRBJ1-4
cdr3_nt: TGTGCCAGCAGTTACTTAGGGGTGGATGAAAAACTGTTTTTT
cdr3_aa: CASSYLGVDEKLFF

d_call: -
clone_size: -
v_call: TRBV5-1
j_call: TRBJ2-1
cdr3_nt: TGCGCCAGCAGCTATAACGACCGGGACTTAATCTACAATGAGCAGTTCTTC
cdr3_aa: CASSYNDRDLIYNEQFF

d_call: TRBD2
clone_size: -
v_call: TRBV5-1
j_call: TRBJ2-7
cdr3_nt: TGCGCCAGCAGCTCGACTAGCGGGGGGGCATACGAGCAGTACTTC
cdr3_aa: CASSSTSGGAYEQYF

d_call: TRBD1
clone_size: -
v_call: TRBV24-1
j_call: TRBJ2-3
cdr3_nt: TGTGCCACCAGTGACCCCGCGACAGGGATACGGGCAGATACGCAGTATTTT
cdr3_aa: CATSDPATGIRADTQYF

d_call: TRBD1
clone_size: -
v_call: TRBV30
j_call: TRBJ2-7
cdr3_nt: TGTGCCTGGAGGGGGAAGACAGGGATCGAGCAGTACTTC
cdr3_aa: CAWRGKTGIEQYF

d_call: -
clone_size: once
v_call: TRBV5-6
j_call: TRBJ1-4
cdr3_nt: TGTGCCAGCAGCTTGGGCCACTTTAATGAAAAACTGTTTTTT
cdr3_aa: CASSLGHFNEKLFF

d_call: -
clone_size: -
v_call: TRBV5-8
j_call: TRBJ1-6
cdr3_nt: TGTGCCACCCAGGAACAGGGTAGCTCCTATAATTCACCCCTCCACTTT
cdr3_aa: CATQEQGSSYNSPLHF

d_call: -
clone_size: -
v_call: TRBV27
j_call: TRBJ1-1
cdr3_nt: TGTGCCAGCAGTTTAGACAGAGCAGTTGAAGCTTTCTTT
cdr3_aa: CASSLDRAVEAFF

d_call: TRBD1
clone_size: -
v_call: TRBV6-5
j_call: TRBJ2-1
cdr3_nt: TGTGCCAGCACCGGGACCGGGACAGGGGGCAATGAGCAGTTCTTC
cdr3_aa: CASTGTGTGGNEQFF

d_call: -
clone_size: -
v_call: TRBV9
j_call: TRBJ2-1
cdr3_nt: TGTGCCAGCAGCCCTAAGCTGGCTAGCGCGGTTAACAATGAGCAGTTCTTC
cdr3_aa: CASSPKLASAVNNEQFF

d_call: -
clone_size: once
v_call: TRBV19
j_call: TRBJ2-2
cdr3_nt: TGTGCCAGTAGTATATACCCTGTTTCAGGGAACACCGGGGAGCTGTTTTTT
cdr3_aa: CASSIYPVSGNTGELFF

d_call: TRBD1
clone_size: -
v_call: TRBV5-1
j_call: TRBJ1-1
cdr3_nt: TGCGCCAGCAGCTCGACCGGGACAGGCAGAATGAACACTGAAGCTTTCTTT
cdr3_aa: CASSSTGTGRMNTEAFF

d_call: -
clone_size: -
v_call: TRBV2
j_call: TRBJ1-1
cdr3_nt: TGTGCCAGCAGAGAGCGGGACACTCACACTGAAGCTTTCTTT
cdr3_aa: CASRERDTHTEAFF

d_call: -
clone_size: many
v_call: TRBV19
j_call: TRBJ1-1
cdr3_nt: TGTGCCAGTAGTATGCAGGGAAGCCCGAACACTGAAGCTTTCTTT
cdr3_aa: CASSMQGSPNTEAFF

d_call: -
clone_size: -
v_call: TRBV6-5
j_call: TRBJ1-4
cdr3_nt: TGTGCCAGCAGTTACGGGCAGTTAACCACTAATGAAAAACTGTTTTTT
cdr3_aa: CASSYGQLTTNEKLFF

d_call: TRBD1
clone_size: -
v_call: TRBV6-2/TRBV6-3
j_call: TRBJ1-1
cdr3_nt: TGTGCCAGCAGTCGACGGACAGGGGGGAACACTGAAGCTTTCTTT
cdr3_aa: CASSRRTGGNTEAFF

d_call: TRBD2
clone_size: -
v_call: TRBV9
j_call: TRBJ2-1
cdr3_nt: TGTGCCAGCAGCGTTATAGCGGGGGGGCCGAATGAGCAGTTCTTC
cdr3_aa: CASSVIAGGPNEQFF

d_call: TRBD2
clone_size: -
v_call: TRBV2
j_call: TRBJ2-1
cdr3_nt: TGTGCCAGCAGGGATACTAGCGGGGGATACAATGAGCAGTTCTTC
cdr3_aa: CASRDTSGGYNEQFF

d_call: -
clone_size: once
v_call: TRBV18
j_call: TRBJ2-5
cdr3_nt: TGTGCCAGCTCACCACCGGGCAGCAGCCAAGAGACCCAGTACTTC
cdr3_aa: CASSPPGSSQETQYF

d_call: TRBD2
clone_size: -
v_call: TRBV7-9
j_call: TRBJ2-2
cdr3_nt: TGTGCCAGCAGCCCGCGTGGACTAGCGGGGGGCAACACCGGGGAGCTGTTTTTT
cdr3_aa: CASSPRGLAGGNTGELFF

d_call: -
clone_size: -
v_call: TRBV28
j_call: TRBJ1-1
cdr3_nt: TGTGCCAGCAGTTTATTTGGGATCCAGGGCACTGAAGCTTTCTTT
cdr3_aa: CASSLFGIQGTEAFF

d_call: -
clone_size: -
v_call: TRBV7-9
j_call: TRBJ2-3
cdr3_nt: TGTGCCAGCAGTCTTCCATTGGGGGCCCCGACAGATACGCAGTATTTT
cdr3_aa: CASSLPLGAPTDTQYF

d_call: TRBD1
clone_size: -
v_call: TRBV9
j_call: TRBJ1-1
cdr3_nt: TGTGCCAGCAGCGTAGGGACAGGGGGTATGAACACTGAAGCTTTCTTT
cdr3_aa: CASSVGTGGMNTEAFF

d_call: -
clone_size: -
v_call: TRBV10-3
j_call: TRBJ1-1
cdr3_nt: TGTGCCATGGCCACAACAGAGAACACTGAAGCTTTCTTT
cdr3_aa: CAMATTENTEAFF

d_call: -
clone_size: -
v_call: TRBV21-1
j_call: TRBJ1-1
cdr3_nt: TGTGCCAGCAGCAAAGTGGGCAGGCCCTCGAACACTGAAGCTTTCTTT
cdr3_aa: CASSKVGRPSNTEAFF

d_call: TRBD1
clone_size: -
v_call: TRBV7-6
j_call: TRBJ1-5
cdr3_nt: TGTGCCAGCAGCACCGGGACAGGGGGCAATCAGCCCCAGCATTTT
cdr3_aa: CASSTGTGGNQPQHF

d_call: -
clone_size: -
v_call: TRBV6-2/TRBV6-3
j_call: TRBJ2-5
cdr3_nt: TGTGCCAGCAGTTACCCCCGGGAGACCCAGTACTTC
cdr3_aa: CASSYPRETQYF

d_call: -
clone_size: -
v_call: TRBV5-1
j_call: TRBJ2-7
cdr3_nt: TGCGCCAGCAGCCGCGGGGACAGCCCCGGTGAGCAGTACTTC
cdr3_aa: CASSRGDSPGEQYF

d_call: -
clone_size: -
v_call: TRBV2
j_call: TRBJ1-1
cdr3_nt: TGTGCCAGCACCCGACAGACAGGACTCACTGAAGCTTTCTTT
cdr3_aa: CASTRQTGLTEAFF

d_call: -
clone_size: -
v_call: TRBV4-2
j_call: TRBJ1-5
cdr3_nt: TGTGCCAGCAGCCAAGGCGGTCGAAGCAATCAGCCCCAGCATTTT
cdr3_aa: CASSQGGRSNQPQHF

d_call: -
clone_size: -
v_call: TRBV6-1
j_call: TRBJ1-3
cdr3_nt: TGTGCCAGCAGTGAAAGTTTTGGGGCAGGTTACCTCTCTGGAAACACCATATATTTT
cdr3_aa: CASSESFGAGYLSGNTIYF

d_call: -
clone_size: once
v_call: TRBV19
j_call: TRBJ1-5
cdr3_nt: TGTGCCAGTAGTAGACACAGGGATAGCAATCAGCCCCAGCATTTT
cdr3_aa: CASSRHRDSNQPQHF

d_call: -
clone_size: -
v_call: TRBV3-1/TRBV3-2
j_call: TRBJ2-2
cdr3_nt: TGTGCCAGCAGCCAAGAGCGAGTCACCGGGGAGCTGTTTTTT
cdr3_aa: CASSQERVTGELFF

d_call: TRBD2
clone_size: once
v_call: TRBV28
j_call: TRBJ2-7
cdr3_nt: TGTGCCAGCAGTTTAGATGCGGGACTAGCGGGGTCCAACTACGAGCAGTACTTC
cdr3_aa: CASSLDAGLAGSNYEQYF

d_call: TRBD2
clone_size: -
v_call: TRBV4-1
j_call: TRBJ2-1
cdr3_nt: TGCGCCAGCAGCCTCCGACTAGCCGGACACAATGAGCAGTTCTTC
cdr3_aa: CASSLRLAGHNEQFF

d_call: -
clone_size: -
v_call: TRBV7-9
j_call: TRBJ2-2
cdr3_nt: TGTGCCAGCAGCTTACCTCGAGACGCTTCGAGCGCGAACACCGGGGAGCTGTTTTTT
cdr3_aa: CASSLPRDASSANTGELFF

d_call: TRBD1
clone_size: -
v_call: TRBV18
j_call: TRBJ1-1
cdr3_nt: TGTGCCAGCTCACCATTCAGGGGGAGGAACACTGAAGCTTTCTTT
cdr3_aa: CASSPFRGRNTEAFF

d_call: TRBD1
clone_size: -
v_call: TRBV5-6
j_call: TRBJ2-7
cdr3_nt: TGTGCCAGCAGCCGCACCTTAGGGACAGGCCTATACGAGCAGTACTTC
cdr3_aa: CASSRTLGTGLYEQYF

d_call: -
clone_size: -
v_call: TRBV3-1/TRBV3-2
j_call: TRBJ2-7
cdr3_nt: TGTGCCAGCAGCGAAACGGCGGCTACCCATCTGAGGGAGCAGTACTTC
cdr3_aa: CASSETAATHLREQYF

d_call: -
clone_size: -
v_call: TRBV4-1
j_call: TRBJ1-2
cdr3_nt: TGCGCCAGCAGCCAAGTTGACGGAGAAAACTATGGCTACACCTTC
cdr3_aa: CASSQVDGENYGYTF